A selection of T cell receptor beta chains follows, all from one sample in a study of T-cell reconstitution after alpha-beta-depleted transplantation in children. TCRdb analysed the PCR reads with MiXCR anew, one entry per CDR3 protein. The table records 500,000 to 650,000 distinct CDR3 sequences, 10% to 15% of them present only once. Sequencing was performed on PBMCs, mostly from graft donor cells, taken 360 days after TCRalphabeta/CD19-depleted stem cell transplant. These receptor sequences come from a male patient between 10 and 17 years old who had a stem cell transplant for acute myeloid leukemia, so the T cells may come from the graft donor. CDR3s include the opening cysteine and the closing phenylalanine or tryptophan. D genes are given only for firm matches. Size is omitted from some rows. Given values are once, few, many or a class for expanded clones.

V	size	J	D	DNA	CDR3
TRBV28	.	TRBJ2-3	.	TGTGCCAGCAGTTCCCTCATCCAGGGAAGAGATACGCAGTATTTT	CASSSLIQGRDTQYF
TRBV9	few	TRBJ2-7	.	TGTGCCAGCAGCCCGGGAGTTAACCCCTACGAGCAGTACTTC	CASSPGVNPYEQYF
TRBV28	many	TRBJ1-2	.	TGTGCCAGCAGTTATGGTTGGGACGGCTACACCTTC	CASSYGWDGYTF
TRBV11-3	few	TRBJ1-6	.	TGTGCCAGCAGCCTACTCAGGGGACCCGGCTCCTATAATTCACCCCTCCACTTT	CASSLLRGPGSYNSPLHF
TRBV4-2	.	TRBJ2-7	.	TGTGCCAGCAGCCAAGAACGGGAGCAGTACTTC	CASSQEREQYF
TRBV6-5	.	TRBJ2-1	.	TGTGCCAGCAGTTCCACGACGGGAGCTAACAATGAGCAGTTCTTC	CASSSTTGANNEQFF
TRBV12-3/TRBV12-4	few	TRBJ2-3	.	TGTGCCAGCAGTGGGCCACTGGGTCTCACAGATACGCAGTATTTT	CASSGPLGLTDTQYF
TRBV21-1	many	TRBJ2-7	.	TGTGCCAGCATCTCCCGGGGTAATATCTACGAGCAGTACTTC	CASISRGNIYEQYF
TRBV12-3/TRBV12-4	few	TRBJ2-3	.	TGTGCCAGCAGTCCCGACTGGGTAAGCACAGATACGCAGTATTTT	CASSPDWVSTDTQYF
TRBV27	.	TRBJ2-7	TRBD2	TGTGCCAGCAGTTCCGCCCTAATAGCGGGAGGGCCGGAGCAGTACTTC	CASSSALIAGGPEQYF
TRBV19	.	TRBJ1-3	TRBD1	TGTGCCAGCCGACAGGGAGTCGCTGGAAACACCATATATTTT	CASRQGVAGNTIYF
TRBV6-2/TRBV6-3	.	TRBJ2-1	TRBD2	TGTGCCAGCAGCCTCTTTAGCGGGGCAGGCAATGAGCAGTTCTTC	CASSLFSGAGNEQFF
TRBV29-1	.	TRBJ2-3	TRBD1	TGCAGCGGGACAGGGGCCAGGGATACGCAGTATTTT	CSGTGARDTQYF
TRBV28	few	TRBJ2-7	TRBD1	TGTGCCAGCACCCTGACAGGGCTCCCCGGCGAGCAGTACTTC	CASTLTGLPGEQYF
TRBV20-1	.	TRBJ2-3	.	TGCAGTGCTAGCTCAGATACGCAGTATTTT	CSASSDTQYF
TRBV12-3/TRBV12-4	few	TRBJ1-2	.	TGTGCCAGCACCCTCCGGGAATCTGGCTACACCTTC	CASTLRESGYTF
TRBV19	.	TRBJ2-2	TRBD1	TGTGCCAGTACCCCAACGGACAGGGGACTAACCGGGGAGCTGTTTTTT	CASTPTDRGLTGELFF
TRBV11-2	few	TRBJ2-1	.	TGTGCCAGCAGCTCCCCACCAACACTAGCTTCCAATGAGCAGTTCTTC	CASSSPPTLASNEQFF
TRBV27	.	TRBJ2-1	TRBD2	TGTGCCAGCAGTCGTCCTAGCGGGATCTACAATGAGCAGTTCTTC	CASSRPSGIYNEQFF